This T cell receptor (beta chain) was observed in a study of T-cell reconstitution after alpha-beta-depleted transplantation in children. Study findings and constraints: One year post-transplant, T-cell counts and diversity were largely derived from T cells produced anew. The origin of alpha-beta T cells about two months after transplant was reportedly several hundred expanded graft clones.

As it was prepared, the TCRbeta library received unique molecular identifiers. One entry per CDR3 protein results from TCRdb running MiXCR on the PCR reads. Among about 160,000 distinct CDR3 sequences listed, more than 9.5% were seen once. This clonotype was detected ten times or more. Its antigen is undetermined. Germline V gene sequence: CDR1 SGHTA, CDR2 FQGNSA. Trimming left V 3 bases short and J 0 bases short, with 6 bases between. This CDR3 is 13 amino acids long. The chain joins TRBV7-2 to TRBJ2-7; D is undetermined. Sequences were derived from PBMCs, sampled before TCRalphabeta/CD19-depleted stem cell transplant. The sequence came from a boy younger than 10 with acute myeloid leukemia, due to receive a stem cell transplant. The CDR3 is CASSFGASYEQYV. As DNA, the CDR3 is TGTGCCAGCAGCTTTGGAGCCTCCTACGAGCAGTACGTC.